The clone carrying this T cell receptor beta chain appeared a single time. The antigen is undetermined. TCRdb independently ran MiXCR on the RT-PCR reads; one entry per CDR3 protein. The table lists a few hundred thousand distinct CDR3 sequences, 14% of them singletons. The data were taken from a study of response to subunit inactivated influenza vaccine. Broader study findings: It was suggested by the authors that few new T cells are recruited by each seasonal influenza vaccination.

The germline V and J ends were trimmed by 0 bases and 5 bases, with 9 bases remaining between them. The CDR3 length is 14 residues. Germline assignment: CDR1 SGHDN and CDR2 FVKESK. The source of this sequence is a man aged 50 to 59 who received an inactivated influenza vaccine. Sequencing used PBMCs from blood, obtained 11 to 12 days after vaccination. This rearrangement joins TRBV14 to TRBJ2-3; TRBD2 might be the D (5 bases). The DNA of the CDR3 is TGTGCCAGCAGCCAAGACTGGGCGGGAGATACGCAGTATTTT. This gives the protein CASSQDWAGDTQYF.